Each of the 25 T cell receptor beta chains below was sequenced from the same sample in a study of identical twins. TCRdb reanalysed the 5' RACE reads using MiXCR and keeps one entry per CDR3 protein. This repertoire shows 250,000 or so distinct CDR3 sequences, around 8.3% found once; its top ten account for less than 4%. This sample also belongs to another study, concerning yellow fever vaccine responses in identical twins.

The specimen sequenced was CD8+ T cells sorted from blood. The source is a woman between 18 and 29 years old in good health.

This clonotype was observed a few times. This chain links TRBV7-9 with TRBJ2-7; D is ambiguous. Looked up from germline, CDR1 is SEHNR and CDR2 is FQNEAQ (reference sequence). V gave up 4 bases and J gave up 2 bases, with 12 bases separating them. The CDR3 loop spans 14 amino acids. The CDR3: CASSSSHQTYEQYF. The CDR3 nucleotides are TGTGCCAGCAGCTCCTCTCATCAAACCTACGAGCAGTACTTC.

This clonotype appeared a few times. The chain joins TRBV20-1 to TRBJ2-7; TRBD2 aligns across 7 bases. Germline CDR1 is DFQATT and CDR2 is SNEGSKA (reference sequence). With V trimmed by 6 bases and J by 0 bases, 8 bases remained unmatched. This CDR3 is built from 14 residues. The CDR3 loop reads CSANRLALSYEQYF. For the CDR3, the DNA is TGCAGTGCCAATAGACTAGCCCTCTCCTACGAGCAGTACTTC.

The chain joins TRBV7-2 to TRBJ2-1, with 11 nucleotides matching TRBD1. The CDR3 spans 16 residues. After removal of 4 bases from V and 4 bases from J, the junction contained 6 bases not matched to a gene. Germline V gene sequence: CDR1 SGHTA, CDR2 FQGNSA. This CDR3 is CASSWGTGGSYNEQFF. CDR3 sequence (DNA): TGTGCCAGCAGCTGGGGGACAGGGGGTTCTTACAATGAGCAGTTCTTC. Variable domain in full (rest from reference TRBV7-2 and TRBJ2-1): GAGVSQSPSNKVTEKGKDVELRCDPISGHTALYWYRQSLGQGLEFLIYFQGNSAPDKSGLPSDRFSAERTGGSVSTLTIQRTQQEDSAVYLCASSWGTGGSYNEQFFGPGTRLTVL.

In this sample, this clonotype turned up many times. J is TRBJ2-7 and V is TRBV29-1, with 8 bases identical to TRBD1. Looked up from germline, CDR1 is SQVTM and CDR2 is ANQGSEA. J lost 2 bases, V lost 0 bases, and 3 bases had no gene match. This CDR3 is 14 amino acids long. DNA for the CDR3: TGCAGCGTTGAAGATCACAGGGGGGCCTACGAGCAGTACTTC. This translates into CSVEDHRGAYEQYF.

This clonotype was detected many times. This chain links TRBV28 with TRBJ2-7; D gene unclear. The CDR3 length is 12 residues. Trimming removed 7 bases from V and 1 base from J, with 8 bases in between. Germline V gene sequence: CDR1 MDHEN, CDR2 SYDVKM. This chain's CDR3 is CASIGGSYEQYF. The CDR3 bases are TGTGCCAGCATCGGTGGGTCCTACGAGCAGTACTTC.

For this clonotype: A much larger clone sits a single nucleotide away, making a read error possible. The rearrangement joins TRBV12-3 or TRBV12-4 to TRBJ2-2; D tentatively fits TRBD1 or TRBD2 (5 bases each). There are 16 residues in the CDR3. In nucleotides, the CDR3 is TGTGCCAGCAGCTACCTAGGGGACCTTTCCACCGGGAAGCTGTTTTTT. It is translated as CASSYLGDLSTGKLFF.

There are a few counts of this clonotype. The V gene is TRBV6-1, the J gene TRBJ2-1, with 12 positions matching TRBD1. Trimming took 4 bases from V and 7 from J; bases not matched to a gene: 14. Germline V gene data show CDR1 as MNHNS and CDR2 as SASEGT. This CDR3 is built from 18 residues. DNA for the CDR3: TGTGCCAGCAGTGTGGATCCCGGGACAGGGGGCTATGGAAATGAGCAGTTCTTC. Translated, it gives CASSVDPGTGGYGNEQFF.

The rearrangement joins TRBV20-1 to TRBJ2-7; TRBD1 agrees at 7 bases. The CDR3 has 13 amino acids. Germline lookup yields CDR1 DFQATT and CDR2 SNEGSKA (reference sequence). The ends lost 0 bases at V and 3 bases at J; junction bases unmatched: 2. This CDR3 is CSARDDRDYEQYF. As DNA, the CDR3 is TGCAGTGCTAGAGATGACAGGGACTACGAGCAGTACTTC.

This clonotype was observed a handful of times. The chain employs TRBV4-2 and TRBJ1-5, with D maybe TRBD1 (5 bases). Germline V lookup: CDR1 LGHNA, CDR2 YNFKEQ. This CDR3 is built from 15 residues. V dropped 0 bases and J dropped 7 bases, with 13 bases sitting between them. DNA for the CDR3: TGTGCCAGCAGCCAAGATCAGGGAGGGATCCAGCCCCAGCATTTT. Residues: CASSQDQGGIQPQHF.

This chain links TRBV5-6 with TRBJ2-1; tentatively, D is TRBD1 or TRBD2 (5 bases each). The CDR3 loop spans 15 amino acids. Germline values: CDR1 SGHDT, CDR2 YYEEEE. Trimming stripped 0 bases from V and 6 bases from J, with 13 bases between. The CDR3 reads CASSLGGSLINEQFF. DNA of the CDR3: TGTGCCAGCAGCTTGGGGGGGTCTTTAATCAATGAGCAGTTCTTC.

The chain couples TRBV4-3 to TRBJ2-7; either TRBD1 or TRBD2 may fit D (5 bases each). Trimming took off 5 bases at V and 6 bases at J, with 14 bases between the two ends. The CDR3 is made up of 13 amino acids. The V gene's germline CDR1 is LGHNA and CDR2 YSLEER. The CDR3 DNA reads as TGCGCCAGCAGCAAGACGGGGCAGGGCGAGCAGTACTTC. Amino acids: CASSKTGQGEQYF.

Only a few counts were recorded for this clonotype. The chain recombines TRBV7-2 with TRBJ2-3, with 14 bases identical to TRBD2. Germline V gives CDR1 SGHTA, CDR2 FQGNSA. The CDR3 is 15 amino acids. The J segment lost 5 bases and the V segment lost 5 bases, leaving 3 bases of the junction unmatched. As DNA, the CDR3 is TGTGCCAGCAGCCTAGGGACTAGCGGGGGAGATACGCAGTATTTT. Translated: CASSLGTSGGDTQYF. Variable domain in full (rest from reference TRBV7-2 and TRBJ2-3): GAGVSQSPSNKVTEKGKDVELRCDPISGHTALYWYRQSLGQGLEFLIYFQGNSAPDKSGLPSDRFSAERTGGSVSTLTIQRTQQEDSAVYLCASSLGTSGGDTQYFGPGTRLTVL.

This clonotype came up many times. This sequence joins TRBV4-3 and TRBJ2-7; 8 bases agree with TRBD1. There are 15 residues in the CDR3. CDR1 LGHNA and CDR2 YSLEER come from the germline V gene. Trimming at V came to 4 bases and at J to 1 base, leaving 6 bases not matched to a gene. CDR3 in DNA: TGCGCCAGCAGCCCAGACAGGGGTACTTCCTACGAGCAGTACTTC. Translation gives CASSPDRGTSYEQYF.

This chain links TRBV10-3 with TRBJ2-5; 7 bases align to TRBD2. CDR1 is ENHRY and CDR2 is SYGVKD in the germline V gene. This CDR3 has 16 amino acids. J gave up 1 base and V 0 bases, and 5 bases lay outside the gene matches. The CDR3 spells CAISESASGPQETQYF. The CDR3 DNA sequence: TGTGCCATCAGTGAGTCGGCTAGCGGACCCCAAGAGACCCAGTACTTC.

This clonotype was counted ten times or more. CDR3 coding DNA: TGTGCCAGCAGTGGGACTAGCGGATATACGCAGTATTTT. It translates to CASSGTSGYTQYF. The rearrangement links TRBV27 to TRBJ2-3; 11 positions agree with TRBD2. The CDR3 sequence is 13 residues long. V shed 5 bases, J shed 7 bases, and the junction held 2 bases outside the gene matches. Germline V gene data show CDR1 as MNHEY and CDR2 as SMNVEV (reference sequence).

In its sample, this clonotype was seen many times. The rearrangement links TRBV28 to TRBJ2-7; no reliable D call. CDR3 size: 14 residues. Germline loops: CDR1 MDHEN, CDR2 SYDVKM. V dropped 5 bases and J dropped 0 bases, with 11 bases sitting between them. CDR3 coding DNA: TGTGCCAGCAGTGGTGTTCTTTCCTCCTACGAGCAGTACTTC. Protein: CASSGVLSSYEQYF. Full variable domain (rest looked up from reference TRBV28 and TRBJ2-7): DVKVTQSSRYLVKRTGEKVFLECVQDMDHENMFWYRQDPGLGLRLIYFSYDVKMKEKGDIPEGYSVSREKKERFSLILESASTNQTSMYLCASSGVLSSYEQYFGPGTRLTVT.

The V and J genes are TRBV6-1 and TRBJ2-3; D may be TRBD2 (6 bases). V lost 4 bases and J lost 7, with 15 bases in between. Germline V lookup: CDR1 MNHNS, CDR2 SASEGT. The CDR3 is 14 residues long. In nucleotides, the CDR3 is TGTGCCAGCAGTGGCCGGAGGGCCTCAAATACGCAGTATTTT. It yields the protein CASSGRRASNTQYF.

This clonotype came up a few times. CDR3 in amino acids: CASSSPLGLAGVGDTQYF. The CDR3 nucleotides are TGTGCCAGCAGTTCACCCCTGGGACTAGCGGGAGTCGGGGATACGCAGTATTTT. The V call is TRBV11-1, the J call TRBJ2-3; the match to TRBD2 covers 14 bases. CDR1 SGHAT and CDR2 FQDESV come from the germline V gene (reference sequence). The junction had 14 bases not matched to a gene; V was cut back by 6 bases and J by 6 bases. This CDR3 region has 18 residues.

The chain couples TRBV27 to TRBJ2-2; 8 nucleotides agree with TRBD2. This CDR3 has 15 amino acids. Germline CDR1 MNHEY, CDR2 SMNVEV (reference sequence). With V trimmed by 4 bases and J by 3 bases, 4 bases remained unmatched. The CDR3 loop is CASSSTSVYTGELFF. The CDR3 region has the DNA TGTGCCAGCAGTTCGACTAGCGTCTACACCGGGGAGCTGTTTTTT.

The sample holds a few counts of this clonotype. The chain links TRBV27 to TRBJ2-3; D not resolved. Germline values: CDR1 MNHEY, CDR2 SMNVEV (reference sequence). Trimming removed 3 bases from V and 4 bases from J, with 8 bases in between. The CDR3 consists of 13 residues. CDR3 protein: CASSLKFPDTQYF. The CDR3 DNA reads as TGTGCCAGCAGTTTGAAGTTTCCAGATACGCAGTATTTT.

There are many counts of this clonotype. V and J are TRBV5-6 and TRBJ2-3; possible D gene TRBD1, 6 bases. Trimming shortened V by 1 base and J by 4 bases, and 13 bases separated the two germline ends. CDR1 and CDR2 from the germline V gene are SGHDT and YYEEEE. The CDR3 consists of 15 residues. This CDR3 is CASSLILPGADTQYF. CDR3 nucleotide sequence: TGTGCCAGCAGCTTGATTCTTCCAGGGGCAGATACGCAGTATTTT.

A few counts support this clonotype. This chain links TRBV5-6 with TRBJ2-6, with 7 bases lining up with TRBD1. J gave up 2 bases and V 2 bases, and 4 bases lay outside the gene matches. This CDR3 region has 16 residues. Germline assignment: CDR1 SGHDT and CDR2 YYEEEE. The CDR3 protein is CASSLNTGAGANVLTF. The CDR3 bases are TGTGCCAGCAGCTTAAATACAGGGGCTGGGGCCAACGTCCTGACTTTC.

This clonotype has just a few counts. The rearrangement joins TRBV5-8 to TRBJ2-1, with D possibly TRBD2 on 6 matching bases. V lost 4 bases, J lost 8 bases, and 13 bases lay in between. CDR3 size: 13 residues. Per germline, CDR1 SGHTS and CDR2 YDEGEE. The CDR3 DNA is TGTGCCAGCAGCGGCGGACTAACGTATGAGCAGTTCTTC. Encoded protein: CASSGGLTYEQFF.

The gene calls are TRBV5-8 and TRBJ2-3; 13 bases map to TRBD2. From germline, CDR1 is SGHTS and CDR2 YDEGEE. This CDR3 is built from 14 residues. J was trimmed by 7 bases and V by 4 bases; bases with no gene match: 3. The CDR3 sequence is CASSPTSGRNTQYF. The CDR3 DNA follows: TGTGCCAGCAGCCCGACTAGCGGGAGGAATACGCAGTATTTT.

Many counts were recorded for this clonotype. The chain carries TRBV12-3 or TRBV12-4 and TRBJ1-1, with D tentatively TRBD1 (6 bases). CDR3 length: 14 amino acids. Trimming pared 5 bases from V and 7 bases from J, leaving 17 bases between. Here the CDR3 DNA reads TGTGCCAGCAGTGGGACACAAACCTATTTTGAAGCTTTCTTT. This sequence encodes CASSGTQTYFEAFF.